One and the same sample provided the 32 T cell receptor beta chains below, sequenced in a study of blood T cell repertoires in COVID-19. The table came from immunoSEQ multiplex PCR; TCRdb's copy has only in-frame clones and leaves some out. The repertoire holds tens of thousands of clones, with 65% to 85% as singletons. Sequencing was done on a sample of peripheral blood. The origin of the receptors is an elderly woman with acute or convalescent COVID-19.

CDR3 bases: TGCGCCAGCAGTCTGCAGGGGGAGACCCAGTACTTC. It translates to CASSLQGETQYF. The J gene is TRBJ2-5, the V gene TRBV5-1; D possibly corresponds to TRBD1 (6 bases). Between the trimmed V and J ends, which lost 5 bases and 5 bases, there was a span of 10 bases. The CDR3 consists of 12 residues. CDR1 and CDR2 (germline): SGHRS, YFSETQ.

V and J are TRBV24-1 and TRBJ2-5; D not resolved. Germline lookup yields CDR1 KGHDR and CDR2 SFDVKD. The length of the CDR3 is 12 residues. V was clipped by 4 bases and J by 5 bases, with 7 bases between them. CDR3 region: CATSEGTETQYF. The CDR3 nucleotides are TGTGCCACCAGTGAGGGCACGGAGACCCAGTACTTC.

The chain employs TRBV7-9 and TRBJ2-7; 9 nucleotides align to TRBD1. Unmatched junction bases numbered 7, after V lost 5 bases and J lost 2 bases. This CDR3 is built from 15 residues. Germline-derived CDR1 and CDR2 are SEHNR and FQNEAQ (reference sequence). CDR3 nucleotides: TGTGCCAGCAGCCCCCACCGGGACAGGGCCTACGAGCAGTACTTC. It specifies CASSPHRDRAYEQYF.

V usage is TRBV11-1 and J usage is TRBJ1-5; the match to TRBD1 covers 8 bases. The ends lost 7 bases at V and 3 bases at J; junction bases unmatched: 8. Per the germline V gene, CDR1 is SGHAT and CDR2 is FQDESV (reference sequence). This CDR3 region has 15 residues. As DNA, the CDR3 is TGTGCCAGCACCCTACAGGGGGGCCCCAATCAGCCCCAGCATTTT. It encodes CASTLQGGPNQPQHF.

CDR3 DNA: TGCGCCAGCAGGGTCGGGACAGATAGCAATCAGCCCCAGCATTTT. This translates into CASRVGTDSNQPQHF. The J gene is TRBJ1-5, the V gene TRBV5-1, with 7 bases identical to TRBD1. CDR3 length equals 15 residues. Trimming at V came to 5 bases and at J to 0 bases, leaving 5 bases not matched to a gene. Per the germline V gene, CDR1 is SGHRS and CDR2 is YFSETQ.

V usage is TRBV5-1 and J usage is TRBJ2-3, with D possibly matching TRBD2 (6 bases). Germline CDR1 SGHRS, CDR2 YFSETQ. V lost 0 bases and J 2 bases, leaving 13 bases between the germline ends. The CDR3 is 16 residues long. Here the CDR3 reads CASSLAGLEVTDTQYF. The CDR3 nucleotides are TGCGCCAGCAGCTTGGCGGGACTCGAAGTCACAGATACGCAGTATTTT.

This clone was observed a single time. V gene TRBV2 combines with J gene TRBJ1-1, with 7 bases aligning to TRBD1. The CDR3 is made up of 14 amino acids. Unmatched junction bases numbered 6, after V lost 6 bases and J lost 2 bases. CDR1 SNHLY and CDR2 FYNNEI come from the germline V gene. CDR3 sequence (DNA): TGTGCCAGCAGGAAGACAGGGACTAACACTGAAGCTTTCTTT. Translating gives CASRKTGTNTEAFF.

The CDR3 region is CASSPFLYEQYF. As DNA, the CDR3 is TGTGCCAGCAGCCCTTTCCTCTACGAGCAGTACTTC. The V and J genes are TRBV7-8 and TRBJ2-7, with D hard to call. This CDR3 has 12 amino acids. V lost 5 bases and J 3 bases, leaving 8 bases between the germline ends. Germline lookup yields CDR1 SGHVS and CDR2 FQNEAQ.

V gene TRBV11-2 combines with J gene TRBJ2-1; 14 nucleotides match TRBD2. CDR1 and CDR2 from the germline V gene are SGHAT and FQNNGV. The CDR3 totals 15 residues. V shed 5 bases, J shed 9 bases, and the junction held 6 bases outside the gene matches. The CDR3 here is CASSGTSGSFGEQFF. CDR3 nucleotides: TGTGCCAGCAGCGGGACTAGCGGGAGTTTTGGTGAGCAGTTCTTC.

The chain combines TRBV27 with TRBJ2-1; perhaps TRBD2 as D (5 bases). CDR1 is MNHEY and CDR2 is SMNVEV in the germline V gene (reference sequence). The CDR3 spans 14 residues. V was cut by 2 bases and J by 4 bases, with 9 bases left in between. Here the CDR3 reads CASSLLTGYNEQFF. CDR3 DNA: TGTGCCAGCAGTTTACTTACGGGGTACAATGAGCAGTTCTTC.

The genes are TRBV7-2 and TRBJ1-1; a weak D match, TRBD1 (6 bases). CDR1 and CDR2 from the germline V gene are SGHTA and FQGNSA. CDR3 length: 13 residues. Trimming pared 5 bases from V and 1 base from J, leaving 8 bases between. The CDR3 reads CASSGQRNTEAFF. DNA of the CDR3: TGTGCCAGCAGCGGACAGCGGAACACTGAAGCTTTCTTT. Looking up the rest from reference TRBV7-2 and TRBJ1-1 gives the full variable domain: GAGVSQSPSNKVTEKGKDVELRCDPISGHTALYWYRQSLGQGLEFLIYFQGNSAPDKSGLPSDRFSAERTGGSVSTLTIQRTQQEDSAVYLCASSGQRNTEAFFGQGTRLTVV.

V and J are TRBV30 and TRBJ2-7, with D perhaps matching TRBD2 (6 bases). The CDR3 has 13 amino acids. Trimming removed 3 bases at V and 6 bases at J, with 15 bases between. CDR1 is GTSNPN and CDR2 is SVGIG in the germline V gene (reference sequence). DNA for the CDR3: TGTGCCTGGAGCGCGGGGATCCTAGGCGAGCAGTACTTC. Its translation: CAWSAGILGEQYF.

V is TRBV27 and J is TRBJ2-5, with 7 bases fitting TRBD2. V lost 3 bases to trimming and J lost 5 bases; unmatched junction nucleotides: 6. This CDR3 has 14 residues. Germline values: CDR1 MNHEY, CDR2 SMNVEV (reference sequence). The CDR3 is CASSFWGGAETQYF. The CDR3 region has the DNA TGTGCCAGCAGTTTTTGGGGAGGGGCCGAGACCCAGTACTTC.

The chain has TRBV28 and TRBJ1-1; 7 nucleotides align to TRBD1. Germline trimming cut 6 bases from V and 11 bases from J; bases unmatched to any gene: 12. The CDR3 runs to 13 residues. CDR1 and CDR2 (germline): MDHEN, SYDVKM. The CDR3 region is CASSPSDRAGAFF. DNA of the CDR3: TGTGCCAGCAGCCCCTCAGACAGGGCAGGGGCTTTCTTT.

The rearrangement joins TRBV11-3 to TRBJ2-2; 8 nucleotides match TRBD2. CDR3 size: 12 residues. In germline, CDR1 is SGHNT, CDR2 YENEEA. V dropped 7 bases and J dropped 15; count of bases not matched to a gene: 10. This CDR3 is CASTTGGATMFF. As DNA, the CDR3 is TGTGCCAGCACCACGGGGGGGGCGACGATGTTTTTT.

The rearrangement links TRBV7-9 to TRBJ2-2; the D gene is possibly TRBD2 (6 bases). Germline lookup yields CDR1 SEHNR and CDR2 FQNEAQ (reference sequence). CDR3 length: 13 amino acids. V shed 3 bases and J shed 7 bases, with 9 bases lying between them. Written as DNA, the CDR3 is TGTGCCAGCAGCTTGGCGGGATACGGGGAGCTGTTTTTT. Translating gives CASSLAGYGELFF.

The CDR3: CASSPTAGAPDTQYF. CDR3 DNA sequence: TGTGCCAGCTCACCTACAGCGGGAGCGCCAGATACGCAGTATTTT. The genes are TRBV18 and TRBJ2-3; 8 bases line up with TRBD2. The CDR3 has 15 residues. V was clipped by 3 bases and J by 4 bases; unmatched bases: 6. Germline V gene data show CDR1 as KGHSH and CDR2 as LQKENI. Full variable domain (rest looked up from reference TRBV18 and TRBJ2-3): NAGVMQNPRHLVRRRGQEARLRCSPMKGHSHVYWYRQLPEEGLKFMVYLQKENIIDESGMPKERFSAEFPKEGPSILRIQQVVRGDSAAYFCASSPTAGAPDTQYFGPGTRLTVL.

This clone was seen only a few times. The chain recombines TRBV5-1 with TRBJ1-6; 10 positions match TRBD1. The V and J ends lost 4 bases and 10 bases, in that order; junction bases with no gene match: 8. This CDR3 contains 15 residues. Looked up from germline, CDR1 is SGHRS and CDR2 is YFSETQ. CDR3 sequence reads: CASSPEGQGRSPLHF. Written as DNA, the CDR3 is TGCGCCAGCAGCCCGGAGGGACAGGGGAGGTCACCCCTCCACTTT.

This clone was found many times. The V and J genes are TRBV6-2 or TRBV6-3 and TRBJ2-2; 8 bases are a match to TRBD2. This CDR3 comprises 14 residues. V lost 2 bases to trimming and J lost 8 bases; unmatched junction nucleotides: 4. Germline lookup yields CDR1 MNHEY and CDR2 SVGEGT. CDR3 sequence: CASSYGTSSGELFF. DNA of the CDR3: TGTGCCAGCAGTTACGGGACTAGTTCTGGGGAGCTGTTTTTT.

The chain is built from TRBV24-1 and TRBJ2-1; 16 bases map to TRBD2. Germline values: CDR1 KGHDR, CDR2 SFDVKD. This CDR3 spans 18 amino acids. The trim removed 3 bases at V and 3 bases at J, leaving 4 bases unmatched. The CDR3 loop is CATSDGTSGRASYNEQFF. The DNA for the CDR3 is TGTGCCACCAGTGATGGGACTAGCGGGAGGGCTAGCTACAATGAGCAGTTCTTC.

The rearrangement joins TRBV18 to TRBJ2-6; TRBD1 matches at 10 bases. This CDR3 comprises 17 residues. In germline, CDR1 is KGHSH, CDR2 LQKENI. The J segment lost 4 bases and the V segment lost 3 bases, leaving 6 bases of the junction unmatched. In DNA form, the CDR3 reads TGTGCCAGCTCACCGGGACAGGGGATCTCCGGGGCCAACGTCCTGACTTTC. Residues: CASSPGQGISGANVLTF.

This clone showed up just a few times. This chain connects TRBV5-1 to TRBJ1-2; no clear D gene. Trimming left V 0 bases short and J 3 bases short, with 12 bases between. This CDR3 region has 15 residues. The germline CDR1 and CDR2 sequences are SGHRS and YFSETQ. The CDR3 is CASSLVPVRDYGYTF. The CDR3 DNA follows: TGCGCCAGCAGCTTGGTCCCGGTGCGGGACTATGGCTACACCTTC.

V gene TRBV4-1 combines with J gene TRBJ1-1, with 8 positions matching TRBD1. The CDR3 extends over 13 amino acids. The germline gives CDR1 MGHRA, CDR2 YSYEKL. The trim removed 4 bases at V and 4 bases at J, leaving 2 bases unmatched. The CDR3 region is CASSRGQGTEAFF. In DNA, the CDR3 is TGCGCCAGCAGCCGAGGACAGGGCACTGAAGCTTTCTTT.

In DNA form, the CDR3 reads TGTGCCAGCAGCGGGGGGACTAGCCCCTCCTACAATGAGCAGTTCTTC. Amino acid sequence: CASSGGTSPSYNEQFF. The chain couples TRBV5-8 to TRBJ2-1; 9 positions match TRBD2. From germline, CDR1 is SGHTS and CDR2 YDEGEE. The V segment lost 4 bases and the J segment 0 bases; nucleotides outside the gene matches: 5. The CDR3 loop spans 16 amino acids.

V gene TRBV6-6 combines with J gene TRBJ1-4; D not certain. V lost 2 bases and J 8 bases, leaving 12 bases between the germline ends. Germline CDR1 is MNHNY and CDR2 is SVGAGI (reference sequence). The CDR3 is 14 amino acids. The CDR3: CASSYEGSEEKLFF. In nucleotides, the CDR3 is TGTGCCAGCAGTTACGAGGGATCAGAAGAAAAACTGTTTTTT.

V is TRBV15 and J is TRBJ1-5; TRBD1 matches 7 bases. The CDR3 covers 16 residues. Germline V gene lookup returns CDR1 LNHNV and CDR2 YYDKDF (reference sequence). V lost 2 bases and J lost 3; bases outside the gene matches: 7. CDR3 coding DNA: TGTGCCACCAGCAGAATGGGGACAGCCCCCAATCAGCCCCAGCATTTT. Its protein product is CATSRMGTAPNQPQHF.

In its sample, this clone was seen a few times. This sequence joins TRBV5-6 and TRBJ2-2; D gene uncertain. CDR3 length equals 13 residues. Per germline, CDR1 SGHDT and CDR2 YYEEEE. V dropped 0 bases and J dropped 4 bases, with 4 bases sitting between them. CDR3 loop: CASSLGLTGELFF. The CDR3 DNA sequence: TGTGCCAGCAGCTTGGGTCTCACCGGGGAGCTGTTTTTT. The entire variable domain, with the rest obtained from reference TRBV5-6 and TRBJ2-2, is as follows: DAGVTQSPTHLIKTRGQQVTLRCSPKSGHDTVSWYQQALGQGPQFIFQYYEEEERQRGNFPDRFSGHQFPNYSSELNVNALLLGDSALYLCASSLGLTGELFFGEGSRLTVL.

CDR3 DNA: TGTGCCAGCAGCTTAGACAGGGGGAGTGGCTACACCTTC. Translating gives CASSLDRGSGYTF. The rearrangement uses TRBV7-2 and TRBJ1-2; 8 nucleotides agree with TRBD1. The CDR3 runs 13 residues. CDR1 SGHTA and CDR2 FQGNSA come from the germline V gene. The ends lost 1 base at V and 7 bases at J; junction bases unmatched: 2.

This chain joins TRBV6-2 or TRBV6-3 and TRBJ1-5, with a weak D call TRBD1 (5 bases). CDR1 is MNHEY, CDR2 SVGEGT, per germline. The CDR3 totals 14 residues. V lost 5 bases and J lost 3, with 11 bases in between. Here the CDR3 DNA reads TGTGCCAGCAGTCGAACAGGTTACAATCAGCCCCAGCATTTT. It yields the protein CASSRTGYNQPQHF.

The V and J genes are TRBV29-1 and TRBJ2-3; tentatively, D is TRBD1 (5 bases). The germline V and J ends were trimmed by 4 bases and 0 bases, with 11 bases remaining between them. Per germline, CDR1 SQVTM and CDR2 ANQGSEA. The length of the CDR3 is 14 residues. The CDR3 sequence: CSVGRRESTDTQYF. Here the CDR3 DNA reads TGCAGCGTTGGGCGCAGGGAAAGCACAGATACGCAGTATTTT.

The genes are TRBV20-1 and TRBJ2-3, with a possible D match to TRBD2 (5 bases). CDR3 size: 14 residues. Trimming left V 3 bases short and J 2 bases short, with 12 bases between. CDR1 is DFQATT and CDR2 is SNEGSKA in the germline V gene (reference sequence). This chain's CDR3 is CSASSLATTDTQYF. DNA of the CDR3: TGCAGTGCTAGTAGTCTAGCCACCACAGATACGCAGTATTTT.

The chain employs TRBV10-2 and TRBJ2-7; 7 nucleotides agree with TRBD1. Trimming took 3 bases from V and 2 from J; bases not matched to a gene: 4. Germline-derived CDR1 and CDR2 are WSHSY and SAAADI. The CDR3 is made up of 14 amino acids. This CDR3 is CASSEVTGAYEQYF. The CDR3 DNA reads as TGCGCCAGCAGTGAAGTTACAGGGGCCTACGAGCAGTACTTC.